The 27 T cell receptor beta chains below come from one sample, sequenced in a study of technical replicates of blood from several donors. Produced via immunoSEQ multiplex PCR; TCRdb's table is partial and in-frame only. The table includes about 54,000 clones, about 95% detected once. The specimen was T cells isolated from PBMCs. Receptor source: a human donor in good health.

This clone appeared a single time. The chain combines TRBV7-8 with TRBJ2-7; D remains unclear. V lost 3 bases and J lost 2, with 8 bases in between. The CDR3 covers 13 residues. Per the germline V gene, CDR1 is SGHVS and CDR2 is FQNEAQ. CDR3 sequence: CASSFTPPYEQYF. The CDR3 nucleotides are TGTGCCAGCAGCTTCACACCGCCCTACGAGCAGTACTTC.

J is TRBJ2-3 and V is TRBV29-1; D is undetermined. The CDR3 runs to 11 residues. The germline V gene encodes CDR1 SQVTM and CDR2 ANQGSEA. Trimming took off 5 bases at V and 0 bases at J, with 3 bases between the two ends. CDR3 region: CSVPSTDTQYF. CDR3 nucleotides: TGCAGCGTTCCGAGCACAGATACGCAGTATTTT.

The sample holds a few counts of this clone. This sample includes further DNA sequences coding for the same CDR3. The genes are TRBV28 and TRBJ2-7; D call uncertain. The germline V gene encodes CDR1 MDHEN and CDR2 SYDVKM. Trimming left V 3 bases short and J 3 bases short, with 6 bases between. This CDR3 comprises 12 residues. Here the CDR3 reads CASSFQNYEQYF. The CDR3 bases are TGTGCCAGCAGTTTTCAGAACTACGAGCAGTACTTC.

Only one count was recorded for this clone. The chain has TRBV18 and TRBJ1-2; tentatively, D is TRBD1 (5 bases). Germline-derived CDR1 and CDR2 are KGHSH and LQKENI. The V and J ends lost 6 bases and 3 bases respectively, with 11 bases between them. The CDR3 sequence is 13 residues long. CDR3 loop: CASSLTEDYGYTF. CDR3 in DNA: TGTGCCAGCTCCTTGACAGAAGACTATGGCTACACCTTC.

The rearrangement links TRBV7-9 to TRBJ1-1; D is perhaps TRBD1 (6 bases). The CDR3 has 14 amino acids. V lost 7 bases to trimming and J lost 3 bases, with 15 bases between them. Germline CDR1 and CDR2: SEHNR and FQNEAQ (reference sequence). In DNA, the CDR3 is TGTGCCAGCAATCACAGGGATGGGCACACTGAAGCTTTCTTT. Translated, it gives CASNHRDGHTEAFF.

This clone was counted between two and nine times. The chain recombines TRBV28 with TRBJ2-4; tentative D call: TRBD2 (5 bases). Trimming stripped 5 bases from V and 6 bases from J, with 14 bases between. CDR1 is MDHEN and CDR2 is SYDVKM in the germline V gene. CDR3 size: 14 residues. The CDR3 DNA reads as TGTGCCAGCAGTACCCGCCGGGGTAGAAACATTCAGTACTTC. Translating gives CASSTRRGRNIQYF. Drawing the rest from reference TRBV28 and TRBJ2-4, the complete variable domain is DVKVTQSSRYLVKRTGEKVFLECVQDMDHENMFWYRQDPGLGLRLIYFSYDVKMKEKGDIPEGYSVSREKKERFSLILESASTNQTSMYLCASSTRRGRNIQYFGAGTRLSVL.

The chain is built from TRBV29-1 and TRBJ2-7; a possible D gene is TRBD2 (6 bases). This CDR3 comprises 11 residues. The V gene lost 7 bases and the J gene lost 2 bases, with 9 bases spanning the gap. Germline V lookup: CDR1 SQVTM, CDR2 ANQGSEA. CDR3 nucleotides: TGCAGCGCCTCGGGGGCCTACGAGCAGTACTTC. It is translated as CSASGAYEQYF.

V gene TRBV28 combines with J gene TRBJ2-7; D may be TRBD1 (5 bases). Germline CDR1 and CDR2: MDHEN and SYDVKM. CDR3 length: 14 amino acids. V lost 3 bases and J lost 3, with 12 bases in between. As DNA, the CDR3 is TGTGCCAGCAGTTTTAGTCAGGGTTACTACGAGCAGTACTTC. This codes for CASSFSQGYYEQYF.

The chain combines TRBV5-1 with TRBJ1-1; perhaps TRBD1 as D (6 bases). CDR1 and CDR2 (germline): SGHRS, YFSETQ. V shed 0 bases and J shed 1 base, with 7 bases lying between them. The CDR3 length is 14 residues. In DNA form, the CDR3 reads TGCGCCAGCAGCTTGGACAGGGCGAACACTGAAGCTTTCTTT. Its protein product is CASSLDRANTEAFF.

The chain recombines TRBV6-6 with TRBJ1-3; D is undetermined. V shed 6 bases and J shed 0 bases, with 15 bases lying between them. The CDR3 has 16 amino acids. Germline V lookup: CDR1 MNHNY, CDR2 SVGAGI (reference sequence). CDR3 residues: CASSKKSSPSGNTIYF. Here the CDR3 DNA reads TGTGCCAGCAGCAAAAAGTCCAGTCCCTCTGGAAACACCATATATTTT.

J is TRBJ2-3 and V is TRBV28; 9 nucleotides agree with TRBD2. The germline CDR1 and CDR2 sequences are MDHEN and SYDVKM. V was pared by 1 base and J by 5 bases, with 10 bases of the junction left unmatched. The CDR3 contains 17 residues. In DNA form, the CDR3 reads TGTGCCAGCAGTTTATTCGGTAGCGGGAGTAACCTAGATACGCAGTATTTT. It translates to CASSLFGSGSNLDTQYF.

The V gene is TRBV7-9, the J gene TRBJ2-1; no definite D call. Germline V gives CDR1 SEHNR, CDR2 FQNEAQ (reference sequence). The V end was cut by 0 bases, the J end by 5 bases, with 5 bases between. There are 13 residues in the CDR3. CDR3 region: CASSLATNNEQFF. In nucleotides, the CDR3 is TGTGCCAGCAGCTTAGCCACAAACAATGAGCAGTTCTTC.

The chain couples TRBV5-5 to TRBJ1-1; D gene unclear. Trimming stripped 0 bases from V and 11 bases from J, with 11 bases between. In germline, CDR1 is SGHKS, CDR2 YYEKEE (reference sequence). CDR3 length: 12 residues. The CDR3 DNA sequence: TGTGCCAGCAGCTTGGTGGAGCCGTGGGCTTTCTTT. It codes for CASSLVEPWAFF.

The V and J genes are TRBV9 and TRBJ2-1; 10 nucleotides line up with TRBD2. The CDR3 sequence is 15 residues long. Looked up from germline, CDR1 is SGDLS and CDR2 is YYNGEE. The V and J ends lost 3 bases and 1 base, in that order; junction bases with no gene match: 1. The CDR3 region is CASSALAGSYNEQFF. CDR3 bases: TGTGCCAGCAGCGCACTAGCGGGATCCTACAATGAGCAGTTCTTC. The full variable domain, its missing parts supplied by reference TRBV9 and TRBJ2-1, is DSGVTQTPKHLITATGQRVTLRCSPRSGDLSVYWYQQSLDQGLQFLIQYYNGEERAKGNILERFSAQQFPDLHSELNLSSLELGDSALYFCASSALAGSYNEQFFGPGTRLTVL.

The genes are TRBV9 and TRBJ2-5, with 7 bases identical to TRBD2. The CDR3 consists of 15 residues. The junction had 3 bases not matched to a gene; V was cut back by 1 base and J by 0 bases. Germline V CDR1 and CDR2: SGDLS, YYNGEE. CDR3 region: CASSVSGAYQETQYF. CDR3 nucleotides: TGTGCCAGCAGCGTAAGCGGGGCGTACCAAGAGACCCAGTACTTC.

The chain carries TRBV5-1 and TRBJ2-7, with D unclear. Deletions cut 0 bases from V and 3 bases from J, with 7 bases between. In germline, CDR1 is SGHRS, CDR2 YFSETQ. The CDR3 consists of 13 residues. CDR3 sequence (DNA): TGCGCCAGCAGCTTGGCGGGTGTCTACGAGCAGTACTTC. It specifies CASSLAGVYEQYF.

This sequence joins TRBV7-9 and TRBJ1-1; D is ambiguous. The CDR3 length is 14 residues. V was clipped by 3 bases and J by 0 bases, with 8 bases between them. CDR1 and CDR2 from the germline V gene are SEHNR and FQNEAQ (reference sequence). The CDR3: CASSLTSLNTEAFF. The CDR3 region has the DNA TGTGCCAGCAGCTTGACTTCCCTGAACACTGAAGCTTTCTTT.

The CDR3 loop reads CASRDRQAAGGELFF. In DNA, the CDR3 is TGTGCCAGCAGGGACCGACAGGCTGCCGGCGGGGAGCTGTTTTTT. This chain connects TRBV6-5 to TRBJ2-2, with D tentatively TRBD1 (6 bases). The V end was cut by 6 bases, the J end by 7 bases, with 18 bases between. This CDR3 region has 15 residues. The germline CDR1 and CDR2 sequences are MNHEY and SVGAGI.

The V and J genes are TRBV7-8 and TRBJ2-7; the D is unclear. Trimming removed 3 bases from V and 2 bases from J, with 14 bases in between. Germline CDR1 and CDR2: SGHVS and FQNEAQ. There are 15 residues in the CDR3. The CDR3 region is CASSFLPPGTYEQYF. The CDR3 DNA sequence: TGTGCCAGCAGCTTTCTGCCCCCGGGTACCTACGAGCAGTACTTC.

The CDR3: CASSARSSMPGDGYTF. The CDR3 DNA reads as TGTGCCAGCAGCGCACGCTCCTCTATGCCGGGGGATGGCTACACCTTC. The genes are TRBV9 and TRBJ1-2, with a weak D call TRBD1 (5 bases). The CDR3 extends over 16 amino acids. Looked up from germline, CDR1 is SGDLS and CDR2 is YYNGEE. Deletions cut 3 bases from V and 6 bases from J, with 21 bases between. Full variable domain (rest looked up from reference TRBV9 and TRBJ1-2): DSGVTQTPKHLITATGQRVTLRCSPRSGDLSVYWYQQSLDQGLQFLIQYYNGEERAKGNILERFSAQQFPDLHSELNLSSLELGDSALYFCASSARSSMPGDGYTFGSGTRLTVV.

The chain couples TRBV28 to TRBJ2-7; D is possibly TRBD2 (5 bases). Germline V gives CDR1 MDHEN, CDR2 SYDVKM. Trimming took off 8 bases at V and 3 bases at J, with 14 bases between the two ends. This CDR3 is built from 13 residues. DNA for the CDR3: TGTGCCAGCGACCGGCCGGGGAACTACGAGCAGTACTTC. Translation gives CASDRPGNYEQYF.

V and J are TRBV19 and TRBJ1-1; 8 nucleotides match TRBD1. The CDR3 has 14 residues. V was clipped by 7 bases and J by 4 bases; unmatched bases: 8. Germline CDR1 LNHDA, CDR2 SQIVND (reference sequence). Here the CDR3 DNA reads TGTGCCAGTAACCAGGGGGCATGGGGCACTGAAGCTTTCTTT. Protein product: CASNQGAWGTEAFF.

The gene calls are TRBV29-1 and TRBJ2-1, with a tentative D call TRBD1 (6 bases). There are 15 residues in the CDR3. Trimming shortened V by 2 bases and J by 7 bases, and 18 bases separated the two germline ends. Germline V gives CDR1 SQVTM, CDR2 ANQGSEA. The CDR3 bases are TGCAGCGTTGAAATGAAAACAGGGAATAGGAATGAGCAGTTCTTC. It is translated as CSVEMKTGNRNEQFF.

J is TRBJ2-2 and V is TRBV11-3; 8 positions agree with TRBD1. With 5 bases clipped from V and 2 bases from J, the junction kept 7 bases outside the gene matches. This CDR3 has 16 amino acids. Germline loops: CDR1 SGHNT, CDR2 YENEEA. The CDR3, as DNA: TGTGCCAGCAGCCCTGGGGACAGGCGAAACACCGGGGAGCTGTTTTTT. Translated: CASSPGDRRNTGELFF.

This chain connects TRBV5-6 to TRBJ2-3, with D possibly being TRBD2 (5 bases). The CDR3 totals 13 residues. V lost 2 bases and J lost 5, with 9 bases in between. Germline V gene lookup returns CDR1 SGHDT and CDR2 YYEEEE. CDR3 coding DNA: TGTGCCAGCAGCTTCCGGGAAGTAGATACGCAGTATTTT. Its protein is CASSFREVDTQYF. The full variable domain, in which reference TRBV5-6 and TRBJ2-3 provide the parts outside the CDR3, is DAGVTQSPTHLIKTRGQQVTLRCSPKSGHDTVSWYQQALGQGPQFIFQYYEEEERQRGNFPDRFSGHQFPNYSSELNVNALLLGDSALYLCASSFREVDTQYFGPGTRLTVL.

The V and J genes are TRBV7-6 and TRBJ1-4, with 8 bases that match TRBD1. Trimming at V came to 6 bases and at J to 5 bases, leaving 11 bases not matched to a gene. CDR1 is SGHVS, CDR2 FNYEAQ, per germline. The CDR3 extends over 16 amino acids. The CDR3 sequence: CASSLQPRGRNEKLFF. The CDR3 nucleotides read TGTGCCAGCAGTCTTCAACCCAGGGGGCGAAATGAAAAACTGTTTTTT.

This chain connects TRBV28 to TRBJ1-1; D perhaps matches TRBD1 (5 bases). From germline, CDR1 is MDHEN and CDR2 SYDVKM. Trimming stripped 6 bases from V and 11 bases from J, with 16 bases between. The CDR3 has 12 amino acids. CDR3 residues: CASSQGDTAAFF. CDR3 DNA sequence: TGTGCCAGCAGCCAAGGGGATACTGCGGCTTTCTTT. Drawing the rest from reference TRBV28 and TRBJ1-1, the complete variable domain is DVKVTQSSRYLVKRTGEKVFLECVQDMDHENMFWYRQDPGLGLRLIYFSYDVKMKEKGDIPEGYSVSREKKERFSLILESASTNQTSMYLCASSQGDTAAFFGQGTRLTVV.